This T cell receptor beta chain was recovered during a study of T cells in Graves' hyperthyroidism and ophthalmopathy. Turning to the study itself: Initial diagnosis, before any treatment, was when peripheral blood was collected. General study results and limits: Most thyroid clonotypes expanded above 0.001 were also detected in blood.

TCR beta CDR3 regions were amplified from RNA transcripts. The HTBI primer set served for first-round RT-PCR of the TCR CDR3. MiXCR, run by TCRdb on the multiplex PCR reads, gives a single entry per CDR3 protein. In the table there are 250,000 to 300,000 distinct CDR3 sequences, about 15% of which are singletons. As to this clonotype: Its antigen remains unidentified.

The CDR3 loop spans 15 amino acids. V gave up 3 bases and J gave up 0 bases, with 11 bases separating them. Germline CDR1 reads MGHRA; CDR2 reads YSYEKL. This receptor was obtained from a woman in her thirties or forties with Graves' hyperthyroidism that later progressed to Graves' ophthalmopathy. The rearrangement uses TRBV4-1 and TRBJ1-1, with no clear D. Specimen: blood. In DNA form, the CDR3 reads TGCGCCAGCAGCCAGCTCGGCAGCATGAACACTGAAGCTTTCTTT. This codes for CASSQLGSMNTEAFF.